This T cell receptor beta chain was found in a study of human T cells and chemical hapten exposure (dated by TCRdb to 2020 to 2022). In the study overall: For sensitization, 2% DPC in acetone was applied to a 2 cm by 2 cm area of upper inner arm skin. Patch testing on the upper back used Finn chambers containing 0.01% DPC, with scoring done after 6 days according to International Contact Dermatitis Research Group standards. Weekly therapeutic DPC doses were additionally applied to the scalp of patients throughout the approximately 24-week study period. Blood was sampled from patients pre-sensitization (week 0) and at 2, 6 and about 24 weeks after DPC sensitization. Libraries were pooled for sequencing, and variation in per-sample TCR yields was attributed mainly to small differences in library volumes within the pool. This study followed changes in the peripheral blood TCR repertoire in vivo during primary and secondary sensitization of alopecia patients to the hapten diphenylcyclopropenone (DPC). For TCR sequencing, blood came from 25 to 30 alopecia patients at anywhere from one to four time points (pre-sensitization, 2, 6 and 24 weeks). The patient cohort, mostly female, included alopecia areata with under or over 50% scalp involvement, alopecia totalis and alopecia universalis. Study-wide findings and limitations: Patch test score was positively correlated with the number of PT1 expanded TCRs, with significance at thresholds 8, 16 and 32 but not at 4. Repeated subsampling changed both the strength of the expansion versus patch-test correlation and the threshold at which the correlation became significant. Compared with pre-sensitization or healthy control sets, expanded TCRs formed significantly more large CDR3 similarity clusters, which is consistent with antigen-driven responses. All patients had alopecia, a presumed autoimmune disease, so their immune response might differ from that of healthy individuals. The number of TCRs above 1 in 1000 frequency did not change with DPC sensitization; there was no evidence of global repertoire structure alterations.

This clonotype was counted only a few times. The antigen this receptor binds is unknown. No per-base quality is available; no much larger clone lies one base away. This sample's time point label indicates: pre-sensitization, week 0. The label giving this sample's treatment or condition can be read as: therapeutic diphenylcyclopropenone sensitization with weekly scalp DPC. At each patch-test visit, blood was drawn before the patch test was applied. Eligible patients were aged 18 to 70, diagnosed with alopecia, deemed suitable for DPC therapy, and excluded if pregnant. Total RNA was isolated from unfractionated whole blood collected in Tempus Blood RNA tubes. Library preparation was by RACE. These reads were obtained on a NextSeq 500. During library preparation, unique molecular identifiers were attached to individual cDNA molecules so that TCRs could be counted quantitatively and reproducibly. From each blood RNA sample, both TCR alpha and TCR beta chains were sequenced. Concerning the study's data processing: Samples had a median of roughly 87,000 TCRs, with a range from 23,224 to 690,600. The Decombinator software suite was used to annotate V, J and CDR3 in the TCR reads. For the PS versus PT1 abundance plots, all samples were subsampled to the same number of TCRs (28,000). TCRs were defined as expanded if absent before sensitization and observed at least eight times at the 2-week time point. Using fastp at Q25 and MiXCR, TCRdb reprocessed the public reads and kept productive beta chains. Every CDR3 protein is listed once, alongside the most common genes and DNA of its rows. These V and J calls rely on TCRdb rather than the paper's analysis. This sample gives 87,000 or so distinct CDR3 sequences in total; nearly 10% of them show up just once. Roughly 4% of the sample goes to the ten largest clones.

CDR1 is given as MNHEY and CDR2 as SVGEGT, both from the germline V gene. The CDR3 has 12 amino acids, counting the end cysteine and phenylalanine. Only the CDR3 portion is preserved as DNA: 36 bases, with reading frame beginning at the first base. V loses 11 bases of germline sequence and J loses 6 bases, and the interval between the two ends is 14 bases. The V gene is TRBV6-2 or TRBV6-3 and the J gene is TRBJ2-1; TRBD2 is possibly the D segment (6 matching bases). The source was whole blood, collected in connection with sensitization to the hapten diphenylcyclopropenone (DPC). This receptor was obtained from a woman aged 40-49 years with alopecia areata. Some clones in this sample may be carry-over from other donors' samples. CDR3 protein: CAARDLRNEQFF. The DNA sequence is TGTGCCGCTCGGGACTTACGCAATGAGCAGTTCTTC.